The T cell receptor (beta chain) described here comes from a study of cytomegalovirus exposure and HLA in healthy donors. Of note for this clone: As yet, its antigen is unknown.

The PCR employed 60 Vbeta primers together with 13 Jbeta primers. Profiling relied on immunoSEQ multiplex PCR, and the TCRdb table lists in-frame clones only, not all of them. This sample's table has some 110,000 clones. V lost 0 bases and J 7 bases, leaving 8 bases between the germline ends. The V gene's germline CDR1 is SGHRS and CDR2 YFSETQ. The CDR3 runs to 14 residues. The study's findings and limits: For most TCR beta V segments, an earlier analysis put the productive rate at about 90% or about 30% of the time. After further analysis at a later stage, some 15,000 TCR beta sequences were associated with HLA alleles at 0.05 false discovery rate. Association of a missense DCLRE1C variant with TCR beta V- and J-gene trimming was reported in a later analysis.

The TCR sequence derives from a man aged 25-45 years in good health and CMV-seronegative. The source material was PBMCs. The rearrangement links TRBV5-1 to TRBJ1-6; possible D gene TRBD1, 5 bases. The CDR3 DNA is TGCGCCAGCAGCTTGGGACAGCAGAATTCACCCCTCCACTTT. Its translation: CASSLGQQNSPLHF.